Reported below is one T cell receptor (beta chain). No antigen is known for it. It has no much larger one-base neighbor in the sample; base qualities were not kept. This specimen comes from a study of T cell changes during pregnancy in multiple sclerosis (dated by TCRdb to about 2019). At the level of the whole study: The study examined how the T cell repertoire changed over the course of pregnancy in women with multiple sclerosis.

The library came from the immunoSEQ multiplex PCR assay. TCRdb provides this immuneACCESS table in a form limited to in-frame rearrangements. Some clones are lacking; in checked studies, under half of them reflect an unresolved V gene, and why the rest are absent is not known. The sample yields fewer than 45,000 clones; 93% were counted once. The ten largest make up approximately 0.61% of the sample. The germline V gene (reference sequence) gives CDR1 as PRHDT and CDR2 as FYEKMQ. The CDR3 starts with the cysteine, ends with the phenylalanine, and has 17 residues. The only DNA kept is the CDR3, 51 bases in frame from the first base. Relative to germline, V is missing 4 bases and J is missing 5 bases, with 11 bases of the junction outside any gene match.

The rearrangement combines TRBV13 with TRBJ2-1; 10 bases in the junction line up with TRBD1. This TCR was recovered from a female donor with multiple sclerosis, enrolled in a pregnancy study. The source was CD4+ T cells from peripheral blood mononuclear cells, collected in the third trimester of pregnancy. The CDR3 protein is CASSSPRDRGTHNEQFF. The DNA sequence is TGTGCCAGCAGCTCACCAAGGGACAGGGGCACCCACAATGAGCAGTTCTTC.